The present T cell receptor (beta chain) was sequenced within a study of blood T cell repertoires in COVID-19. For the study at large: Samples of COVID-19 (acute and convalescent) were obtained from the United States, Italy and Spain. PBMCs, B-cell-depleted T cells, or T cells were the source of the cDNA or gDNA that made up the material.

In the study's own analysis: Researchers report that nucleated cell counts were estimated from reference gene primer amplification. The method was immunoSEQ multiplex PCR; TCRdb's version includes in-frame clones alone and lacks a portion of them. V and J calls and clone size come straight from that table; D and trimming were deduced from the DNA. The sample yields roughly 52,000 clones, approximately 88% seen once. This CDR3 region has 13 residues. Germline-derived CDR1 and CDR2 are GTSNPN and SVGIG (reference sequence). V lost 4 bases and J lost 6, with 10 bases in between. Material for sequencing was peripheral blood. The TCR was taken from a human donor in a cohort sampled during active COVID-19. V gene TRBV30 combines with J gene TRBJ1-6, with D possibly being TRBD1 (5 bases). CDR3 sequence (DNA): TGTGCCTGGAACAGCCAGGGTAATTCACCCCTCCACTTT. Protein product: CAWNSQGNSPLHF.